Below are 16 T cell receptor beta chains sequenced from a single sample in a study of blood T cell repertoires in COVID-19. Assay used: immunoSEQ multiplex PCR; TCRdb lists only in-frame clones, some missing. The sample yields around 130,000 clones, about 83% seen once. The specimen was PBMCs or T cells enriched from blood (not recorded which). All receptors derive from a woman in her thirties who had recovered from COVID-19.

Written as DNA, the CDR3 is TGCAGCGTTGAACCTAGCGGGAGGCCGGGGGAGACCCAGTACTTC. Protein: CSVEPSGRPGETQYF. The chain links TRBV29-1 to TRBJ2-5; 11 bases map to TRBD2. Trimming removed 2 bases from V and 5 bases from J; junction bases left unmatched: 7. The CDR3 sequence is 15 residues long. CDR1 and CDR2 from the germline V gene are SQVTM and ANQGSEA.

This chain uses TRBV11-1 with TRBJ2-5; maybe TRBD2 (6 bases). The germline gives CDR1 SGHAT, CDR2 FQDESV (reference sequence). The CDR3 totals 14 residues. V lost 5 bases and J lost 1, with 11 bases in between. In nucleotides, the CDR3 is TGTGCCAGCAGCCCGGGGAGGTTCCAAGAGACCCAGTACTTC. Residues: CASSPGRFQETQYF.

This chain joins TRBV6-6 and TRBJ2-7; 11 bases are a match to TRBD1. The V and J ends lost 2 bases and 3 bases, in that order; junction bases with no gene match: 0. Germline V gives CDR1 MNHNY, CDR2 SVGAGI (reference sequence). The CDR3 is 14 residues long. DNA of the CDR3: TGTGCCAGCAGTTACGGGACAGGGGGCTACGAGCAGTACTTC. Translated: CASSYGTGGYEQYF.

V gene TRBV28 combines with J gene TRBJ2-1; no clear D gene. With 6 bases removed from V and 6 bases from J, the gap between germline ends came to 12 bases. The CDR3 covers 13 residues. Germline CDR1 and CDR2: MDHEN and SYDVKM. The CDR3 sequence is CASRVRASNEQFF. CDR3 nucleotides: TGTGCCAGCAGGGTTCGTGCTAGCAATGAGCAGTTCTTC. The entire variable domain, with the rest obtained from reference TRBV28 and TRBJ2-1, is as follows: DVKVTQSSRYLVKRTGEKVFLECVQDMDHENMFWYRQDPGLGLRLIYFSYDVKMKEKGDIPEGYSVSREKKERFSLILESASTNQTSMYLCASRVRASNEQFFGPGTRLTVL.

The CDR3 bases are TGTGCCAGCAGCCTCCTACCGGGACAGGGAATTTTCTTT. This translates into CASSLLPGQGIFF. The chain joins TRBV11-2 to TRBJ1-1; 9 bases are shared with TRBD1. Germline assignment: CDR1 SGHAT and CDR2 FQNNGV. The trim removed 5 bases at V and 13 bases at J, leaving 11 bases unmatched. The CDR3 sequence is 13 residues long.

The chain links TRBV28 to TRBJ2-7; TRBD2 aligns across 14 bases. The germline V gene has CDR1 MDHEN and CDR2 SYDVKM. J gave up 0 bases and V 6 bases, and 13 bases lay outside the gene matches. The CDR3 loop spans 19 amino acids. CDR3 coding DNA: TGTGCCAGCAGCAGACCCGGGACTAGCGGGAGAGGTCGCTCCTACGAGCAGTACTTC. Translating gives CASSRPGTSGRGRSYEQYF.

The V call is TRBV5-6, the J call TRBJ1-1; tentatively, D is TRBD1 (6 bases). Deletions cut 0 bases from V and 6 bases from J, with 18 bases between. The V gene's germline CDR1 is SGHDT and CDR2 YYEEEE. This CDR3 is built from 16 residues. CDR3: CASSLDPGALHAEAFF. In DNA, the CDR3 is TGTGCCAGCAGCTTGGATCCAGGGGCCCTTCACGCTGAAGCTTTCTTT.

This clone was seen only once. The genes are TRBV28 and TRBJ2-2, with D possibly TRBD1 on 6 matching bases. Trimming took off 3 bases at V and 0 bases at J, with 8 bases between the two ends. Germline V gives CDR1 MDHEN, CDR2 SYDVKM. CDR3 size: 15 residues. DNA for the CDR3: TGTGCCAGCAGTTTCGGGACAACGAACACCGGGGAGCTGTTTTTT. Protein product: CASSFGTTNTGELFF.

The gene calls are TRBV29-1 and TRBJ2-3, with D possibly matching TRBD2 (6 bases). CDR3 length: 15 amino acids. Trimming shortened V by 2 bases and J by 0 bases, and 12 bases separated the two germline ends. Germline V gives CDR1 SQVTM, CDR2 ANQGSEA. This CDR3 reads CSVERGSGSTDTQYF. The DNA for the CDR3 is TGCAGCGTTGAACGGGGTAGCGGCAGCACAGATACGCAGTATTTT.

This chain connects TRBV29-1 to TRBJ1-2; unclear D gene. The length of the CDR3 is 14 residues. With 0 bases removed from V and 8 bases from J, the gap between germline ends came to 16 bases. The germline V gene encodes CDR1 SQVTM and CDR2 ANQGSEA. CDR3 nucleotides: TGCAGCGTTGAAGATAGGGAGGCGCTGTGGGGCTACACCTTC. Translating it yields CSVEDREALWGYTF.

This clone was detected only once. The chain combines TRBV4-1 with TRBJ2-1; TRBD2 matches 9 bases. The J segment lost 2 bases and the V segment lost 1 base, leaving 3 bases of the junction unmatched. The CDR3 spans 16 residues. The germline V gene has CDR1 MGHRA and CDR2 YSYEKL. The CDR3 DNA sequence: TGCGCCAGCAGCCAAGCCGCGGGGGGGACCTACAATGAGCAGTTCTTC. Translation: CASSQAAGGTYNEQFF.

For the CDR3, the DNA is TGTGCCAGTATTCCCAGGGTAGCTGGGGCCAACGTCCTGACTTTC. Protein: CASIPRVAGANVLTF. The chain uses TRBV19 and TRBJ2-6; TRBD1 is a possible D gene (5 bases). The CDR3 sequence is 15 residues long. Per the germline V gene, CDR1 is LNHDA and CDR2 is SQIVND (reference sequence). Trimming left V 7 bases short and J 2 bases short, with 12 bases between.

This sequence joins TRBV2 and TRBJ1-5; D is uncertain. The germline gives CDR1 SNHLY, CDR2 FYNNEI. Trimming shortened V by 6 bases and J by 5 bases, and 5 bases separated the two germline ends. The CDR3 consists of 11 residues. The CDR3 DNA follows: TGTGCCAGCAGCCGCGATCAGCCCCAGCATTTT. Its protein is CASSRDQPQHF.

The chain couples TRBV28 to TRBJ1-6; D possibly corresponds to TRBD1 (6 bases). The V end was cut by 6 bases, the J end by 7 bases, with 16 bases between. CDR3 length: 15 amino acids. Germline values: CDR1 MDHEN, CDR2 SYDVKM. The CDR3 coding sequence is TGTGCCAGCAGACCACAGGGAAGCAACAATTCACCCCTCCACTTT. Its protein product is CASRPQGSNNSPLHF.

The chain is built from TRBV28 and TRBJ1-2, with 8 bases identical to TRBD1. CDR1 is MDHEN and CDR2 is SYDVKM in the germline V gene. V lost 6 bases and J lost 4; bases outside the gene matches: 7. The CDR3 runs to 14 residues. CDR3 protein: CASRQGEGSYGYTF. CDR3 bases: TGTGCCAGCAGACAGGGGGAGGGGTCCTATGGCTACACCTTC.

This chain uses TRBV7-8 with TRBJ1-5, with 8 bases aligning to TRBD1. Trimming at V came to 1 base and at J to 1 base, leaving 18 bases not matched to a gene. Germline CDR1 reads SGHVS; CDR2 reads FQNEAQ. There are 21 residues in the CDR3. CDR3 bases: TGTGCCAGCAGCTTAGGGGGGAGGAATTCTCAGGGGGCGATAAGCAATCAGCCCCAGCATTTT. This codes for CASSLGGRNSQGAISNQPQHF. Full variable domain (remainder filled in from reference TRBV7-8 and TRBJ1-5): GAGVSQSPRYKVAKRGQDVALRCDPISGHVSLFWYQQALGQGPEFLTYFQNEAQLDKSGLPSDRFFAERPEGSVSTLKIQRTQQEDSAVYLCASSLGGRNSQGAISNQPQHFGDGTRLSIL.